The rows below give T cell receptor delta chains drawn from one sample of a study of Vδ1+ human thymocytes. TCRdb re-called the multiplex PCR reads with CATT. Of about 75,000 delta-chain clones in the sample, approximately 37% were seen once. The source material was Vdelta1+ gamma-delta thymocytes from the thymus. These receptors all come from a boy under two years old who had congenital heart surgery. Both conserved end residues are part of each CDR3. D genes are given only for firm matches. Clone size is shown for a subset of rows, as once, few, many or a class of expanded clone.

d_gene	abundance	v_gene	j_gene	CDR3aa	CDR3nt
TRDD3	few	TRDV1	TRDJ1	CALGPVRPIWGINTDKLIF	TGTGCTCTTGGGCCCGTACGTCCGATCTGGGGGATAAACACCGATAAACTCATCTTT
TRDD3	.	TRDV1	TRDJ1	CALGERTNRPRVGVGDTRYTDKLIF	TGTGCTCTTGGGGAAAGGACCAACCGCCCCCGCGTCGGGGTGGGGGATACCAGGTACACCGATAAACTCATCTTT
.	few	TRDV1	TRDJ1	CALGEGPTRGWDKLIF	TGTGCTCTTGGGGAGGGACCTACGCGGGGTTGGGATAAACTCATCTTT
TRDD3	.	TRDV1	TRDJ1	CALGDNPVLGDEGTDKLIF	TGTGCTCTTGGGGACAACCCCGTACTGGGGGACGAGGGCACCGATAAACTCATCTTT
.	few	TRDV1	TRDJ1	CAHGAHCSSSAIRTADKLIF	TGTGCTCATGGGGCCCATTGCTCTTCCTCCGCGATCCGTACCGCAGATAAACTCATCTTT
TRDD3	once	TRDV1	TRDJ1	CALGDPGGSPTRGIRAYTDKLIF	TGTGCTCTTGGGGACCCTGGGGGGTCGCCAACGAGGGGGATACGCGCGTACACCGATAAACTCATCTTT
TRDD3	few	TRDV1	TRDJ1	CALGEPAQGGIRYTDKLIF	TGTGCTCTTGGGGAACCGGCTCAAGGGGGGATCCGGTACACCGATAAACTCATCTTT
TRDD3	.	TRDV1	TRDJ1	CALGGLLGPALGDTRELIF	TGTGCTCTTGGGGGACTTTTGGGGCCCGCACTGGGGGATACGCGTGAACTCATCTTT
.	few	TRDV1	TRDJ1	CALGEHDKLIF	TGTGCTCTTGGGGAACACGATAAACTCATCTTT
TRDD3	few	TRDV1	TRDJ1	CALGELTTLGDTRTDKLIF	TGTGCTCTTGGGGAACTGACCACTCTGGGGGATACCCGCACCGATAAACTCATCTTT
.	few	TRDV1	TRDJ1	CALGELAGGFPGVYTDKLIF	TGTGCTCTTGGGGAACTTGCCGGGGGCTTTCCCGGGGTGTACACCGATAAACTCATCTTT
TRDD3	.	TRDV1	TRDJ1	CALGDPYSPFLPTGGFEMPVFKLIF	TGTGCTCTTGGGGACCCATATTCACCATTCCTACCAACTGGGGGATTCGAAATGCCCGTTTTTAAACTCATCTTT
TRDD3	.	TRDV1	TRDJ1	CALGAPSPRTWGITDKLIF	TGTGCTCTTGGGGCTCCTTCCCCCAGAACCTGGGGGATCACCGATAAACTCATCTTT
TRDD3	.	TRDV1	TRDJ1	CALGERIWGATSGVCTDKLIF	TGTGCTCTTGGGGAACGAATCTGGGGGGCTACGTCTGGGGTTTGCACCGATAAACTCATCTTT
TRDD3	.	TRDV1	TRDJ1	CALGEGSPSGAGGYASRMGFDPDKLIF	TGTGCTCTTGGGGAAGGATCTCCCTCCGGCGCTGGGGGATACGCCTCGCGGATGGGGTTCGATCCCGATAAACTCATCTTT
TRDD3	few	TRDV1	TRDJ1	CALGEVGANWGILPTDKLIF	TGTGCTCTTGGGGAAGTGGGGGCCAACTGGGGGATCCTCCCCACCGATAAACTCATCTTT
.	few	TRDV2	TRDJ1	CAWVGHKLIF	TGTGCCTGGGTAGGTCATAAACTCATCTTT
TRDD3	few	TRDV1	TRDJ1	CALGRLALGDRGTDKLIF	TGTGCTCTTGGCCGACTAGCTCTGGGGGATCGGGGGACCGATAAACTCATCTTT
.	.	TRDV1	TRDJ1	CALGELPASFAGGRGKLIF	TGTGCTCTTGGGGAACTCCCCGCCTCCTTTGCTGGCGGGCGTGGGAAACTCATCTTT
TRDD3	.	TRDV1	TRDJ1	CALGDPDYQAFLLLGDTPYTDKLIF	TGTGCTCTTGGGGATCCCGATTACCAGGCCTTCCTCCTACTGGGGGATACTCCGTACACCGATAAACTCATCTTT
TRDD3	few	TRDV1	TRDJ1	CALGSFRHWGIRGEDTDKLIF	TGTGCTCTTGGGTCGTTCCGTCACTGGGGGATACGGGGTGAGGACACCGATAAACTCATCTTT
.	.	TRDV1	TRDJ1	CALGELRSLRPTEYTDKLIF	TGTGCTCTTGGGGAACTTAGGTCCCTACGGCCAACAGAGTACACCGATAAACTCATCTTT
TRDD3	few	TRDV1	TRDJ1	CALGELPTFRGITHPDKLIF	TGTGCTCTTGGGGAGCTCCCTACGTTTCGGGGGATAACTCACCCCGATAAACTCATCTTT
TRDD3	.	TRDV1	TRDJ1	CALGERGFLHDYWGIRHTDKLIF	TGTGCTCTTGGGGAACGGGGTTTCCTACATGATTACTGGGGGATACGACACACCGATAAACTCATCTTT
.	.	TRDV1	TRDJ1	CALGELVPGITLPTDKLIF	TGTGCTCTTGGGGAACTAGTCCCAGGGATAACACTTCCCACCGATAAACTCATCTTT
TRDD3	once	TRDV1	TRDJ1	CALGGLFSRGYSKLIF	TGTGCTCTTGGTGGGCTCTTTAGTCGGGGATATTCCAAACTCATCTTT
.	few	TRDV1	TRDJ1	CALGEPTYGGFRMNTDKLIF	TGTGCTCTTGGGGAACCCACCTACGGTGGGTTCCGCATGAACACCGATAAACTCATCTTT
TRDD3	few	TRDV1	TRDJ1	CALGELGRTGPILGAYTDKLIF	TGTGCTCTTGGGGAACTGGGCCGTACGGGACCGATACTGGGGGCGTACACCGATAAACTCATCTTT
TRDD2	few	TRDV1	TRDJ1	CALGEFLLAYTDKLIF	TGTGCTCTTGGGGAATTCCTACTCGCGTACACCGATAAACTCATCTTT
.	few	TRDV1	TRDJ1	CALGELSGEPRWITDKLIF	TGTGCTCTTGGGGAACTGTCCGGAGAGCCCCGCTGGATCACCGATAAACTCATCTTT
TRDD3	once	TRDV1	TRDJ1	CALRSGLTGGSDKLIF	TGTGCTCTCAGGTCGGGGCTCACTGGGGGATCGGATAAACTCATCTTT
TRDD3	.	TRDV1	TRDJ1	CALGERGRTGGYSDKLIF	TGTGCTCTTGGGGAACGGGGTCGGACTGGGGGATACTCCGATAAACTCATCTTT
TRDD3	.	TRDV1	TRDJ1	CALGCVPSSAKYWGTADTDKLIF	TGTGCTCTTGGGTGTGTTCCGTCCTCCGCGAAGTACTGGGGGACCGCCGACACCGATAAACTCATCTTT
TRDD3	.	TRDV1	TRDJ1	CALGERSPGDTTRPPTDKLIF	TGTGCTCTTGGGGAACGATCCCCGGGGGATACGACCAGACCCCCGACCGATAAACTCATCTTT
.	.	TRDV1	TRDJ1	CALGDDFPDRSGLIF	TGTGCTCTTGGGGATGACTTCCCCGACCGGTCGGGGCTCATCTTT
TRDD2	.	TRDV1	TRDJ1	CALGDVRPSYRIRLKYTDKLIF	TGTGCTCTTGGGGACGTAAGGCCTTCCTACCGCATACGCCTAAAGTACACCGATAAACTCATCTTT
TRDD3	.	TRDV1	TRDJ1	CALGELPGGGSRYTDKLIF	TGTGCTCTTGGGGAACTGCCTGGCGGGGGATCCCGGTACACCGATAAACTCATCTTT
.	.	TRDV1	TRDJ1	CALGEDRSSYNPWGILPRTYTDKLIF	TGTGCTCTTGGGGAAGATCGGAGTTCCTACAACCCTTGGGGGATCCTCCCCAGGACGTACACCGATAAACTCATCTTT
.	.	TRDV1	TRDJ1	CALGELCGRLIF	TGTGCTCTTGGGGAACTTTGTGGGAGACTCATCTTT
.	.	TRDV1	TRDJ1	CALGERWGRGLAPDKLIF	TGTGCTCTTGGGGAACGCTGGGGACGGGGTCTAGCCCCCGATAAACTCATCTTT
TRDD3	few	TRDV1	TRDJ1	CALGAAYWGMAYTDKLIF	TGTGCTCTTGGGGCAGCGTACTGGGGGATGGCTTACACCGATAAACTCATCTTT
TRDD3	.	TRDV1	TRDJ1	CALGELNWGIPSASKLIF	TGTGCTCTTGGGGAACTAAACTGGGGGATACCCTCTGCTAGTAAACTCATCTTT
TRDD2	.	TRDV1	TRDJ1	CALGDPPFLLRQYTDKLIF	TGTGCTCTTGGGGATCCCCCCTTCCTACTCCGGCAGTACACCGATAAACTCATCTTT
TRDD3	.	TRDV1	TRDJ1	CALGELGSFWGKRHSKLIF	TGTGCTCTTGGGGAACTAGGGTCCTTCTGGGGGAAAAGGCACAGTAAACTCATCTTT
TRDD3	few	TRDV1	TRDJ1	CALGELSKQGDWGIRKLIF	TGTGCTCTTGGGGAACTTTCAAAACAGGGTGACTGGGGGATACGTAAACTCATCTTT
.	few	TRDV1	TRDJ1	CALGEVKFLPFADKLIF	TGTGCTCTTGGGGAAGTCAAGTTCCTCCCGTTCGCCGATAAACTCATCTTT